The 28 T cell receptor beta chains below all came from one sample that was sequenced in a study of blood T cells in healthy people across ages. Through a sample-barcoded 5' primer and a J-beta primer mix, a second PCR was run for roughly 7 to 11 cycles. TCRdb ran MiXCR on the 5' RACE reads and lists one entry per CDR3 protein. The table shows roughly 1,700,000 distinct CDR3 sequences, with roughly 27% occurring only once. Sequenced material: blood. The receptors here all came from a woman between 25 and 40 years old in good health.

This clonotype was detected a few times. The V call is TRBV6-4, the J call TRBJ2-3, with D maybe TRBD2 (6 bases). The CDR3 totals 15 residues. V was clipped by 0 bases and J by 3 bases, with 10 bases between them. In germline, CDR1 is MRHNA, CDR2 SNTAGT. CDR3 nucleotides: TGTGCCAGCAGTGACTCGTTGGGAGGAACAGATACGCAGTATTTT. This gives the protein CASSDSLGGTDTQYF.

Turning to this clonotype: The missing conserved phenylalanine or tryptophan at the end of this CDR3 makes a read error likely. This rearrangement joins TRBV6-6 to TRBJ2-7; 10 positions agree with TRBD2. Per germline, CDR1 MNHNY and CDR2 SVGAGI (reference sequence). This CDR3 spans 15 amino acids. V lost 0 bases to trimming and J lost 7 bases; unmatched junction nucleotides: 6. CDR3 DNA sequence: TGTGCCAGCAGTTACTCGCTAGCGGGAGAGAGAGAGCAGTACTGC. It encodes CASSYSLAGEREQYC.

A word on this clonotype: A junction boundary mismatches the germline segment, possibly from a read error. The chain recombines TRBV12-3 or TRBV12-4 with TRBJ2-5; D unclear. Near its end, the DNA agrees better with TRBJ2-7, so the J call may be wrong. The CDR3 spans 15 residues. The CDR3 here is CASGLDPGSAYEQYF. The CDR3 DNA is TGTGCCAGCGGTTTAGATCCGGGCTCCGCGTACGAGCAGTACTTC.

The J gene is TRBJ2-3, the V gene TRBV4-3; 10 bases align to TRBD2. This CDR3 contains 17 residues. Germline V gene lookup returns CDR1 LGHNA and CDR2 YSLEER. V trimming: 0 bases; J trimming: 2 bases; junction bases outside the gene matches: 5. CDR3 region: CASSQERTSGYTDTQYF. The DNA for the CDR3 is TGCGCCAGCAGCCAAGAGAGGACTAGCGGATACACAGATACGCAGTATTTT.

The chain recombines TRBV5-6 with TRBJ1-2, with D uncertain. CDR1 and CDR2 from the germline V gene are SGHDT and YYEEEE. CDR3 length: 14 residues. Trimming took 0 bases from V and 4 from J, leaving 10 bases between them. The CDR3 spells CASSLEAAGYGYTF. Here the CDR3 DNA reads TGTGCCAGCAGCTTGGAAGCGGCAGGCTATGGCTACACCTTC.

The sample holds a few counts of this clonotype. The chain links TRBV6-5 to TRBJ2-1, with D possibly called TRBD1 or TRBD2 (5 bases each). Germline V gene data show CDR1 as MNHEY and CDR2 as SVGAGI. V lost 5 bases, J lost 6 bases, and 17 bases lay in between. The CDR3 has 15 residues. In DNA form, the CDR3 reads TGTGCCAGCAGTAGGACTGGGGCGCAATTCAATGAGCAGTTCTTC. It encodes CASSRTGAQFNEQFF.

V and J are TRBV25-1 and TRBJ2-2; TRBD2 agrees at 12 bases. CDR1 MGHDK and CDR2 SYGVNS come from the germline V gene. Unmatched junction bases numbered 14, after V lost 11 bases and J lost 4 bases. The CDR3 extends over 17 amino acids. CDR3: CACPRLAGVSSTGELFF. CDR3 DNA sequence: TGTGCCTGTCCGAGACTAGCGGGAGTTTCGAGCACCGGGGAGCTGTTTTTT. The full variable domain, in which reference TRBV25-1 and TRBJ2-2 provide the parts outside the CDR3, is EADIYQTPRYLVIGTGKKITLECSQTMGHDKMYWYQQDPGMELHLIHYSYGVNSTEKGDLSSESTVSRIRTEHFPLTLESARPSHTSQYLCACPRLAGVSSTGELFFGEGSRLTVL.

As DNA, the CDR3 is TGTGCCACCAGCAGAGGTGGAGGACAGGGGTCCCTGGGGACCCAGTACTTC. Protein sequence: CATSRGGGQGSLGTQYF. The gene calls are TRBV15 and TRBJ2-5; 9 nucleotides line up with TRBD1. Germline V gene sequence: CDR1 LNHNV, CDR2 YYDKDF (reference sequence). This CDR3 spans 17 amino acids. J gave up 7 bases and V 1 base, and 13 bases lay outside the gene matches.

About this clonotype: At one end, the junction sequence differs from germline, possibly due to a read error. The CDR3 loop reads CVSRRTGGNYGYTF. Written as DNA, the CDR3 is TGTGTCAGCAGACGTACAGGGGGCAACTATGGCTACACCTTC. The chain links TRBV28 to TRBJ1-2; 9 bases are a match to TRBD1. CDR1 and CDR2 from the germline V gene are MDHEN and SYDVKM. This CDR3 is 14 amino acids long.

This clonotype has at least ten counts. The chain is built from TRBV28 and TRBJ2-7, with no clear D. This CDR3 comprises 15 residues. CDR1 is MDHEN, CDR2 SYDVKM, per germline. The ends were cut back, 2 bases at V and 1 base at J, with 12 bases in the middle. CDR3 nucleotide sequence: TGTGCCAGCAGTTTAGGGGTGGGGATGTCCTACGAGCAGTACTTC. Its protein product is CASSLGVGMSYEQYF. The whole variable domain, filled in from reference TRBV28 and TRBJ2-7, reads DVKVTQSSRYLVKRTGEKVFLECVQDMDHENMFWYRQDPGLGLRLIYFSYDVKMKEKGDIPEGYSVSREKKERFSLILESASTNQTSMYLCASSLGVGMSYEQYFGPGTRLTVT.

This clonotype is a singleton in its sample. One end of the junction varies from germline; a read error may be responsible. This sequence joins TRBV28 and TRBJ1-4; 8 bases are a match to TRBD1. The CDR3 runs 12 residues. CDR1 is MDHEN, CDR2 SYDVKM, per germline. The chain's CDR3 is CASDRGNEKRFF. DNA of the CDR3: TGTGCCAGCGACAGGGGCAATGAAAAACGGTTTTTT.

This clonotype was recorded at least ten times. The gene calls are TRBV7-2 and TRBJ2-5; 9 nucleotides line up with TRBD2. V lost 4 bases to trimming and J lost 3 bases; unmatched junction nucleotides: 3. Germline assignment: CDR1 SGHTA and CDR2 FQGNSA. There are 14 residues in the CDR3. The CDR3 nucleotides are TGTGCCAGCAGCTACTCTAGCGGGGAAGAGACCCAGTACTTC. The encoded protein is CASSYSSGEETQYF. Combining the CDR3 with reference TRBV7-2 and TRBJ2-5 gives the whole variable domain GAGVSQSPSNKVTEKGKDVELRCDPISGHTALYWYRQSLGQGLEFLIYFQGNSAPDKSGLPSDRFSAERTGGSVSTLTIQRTQQEDSAVYLCASSYSSGEETQYFGPGTRLLVL.

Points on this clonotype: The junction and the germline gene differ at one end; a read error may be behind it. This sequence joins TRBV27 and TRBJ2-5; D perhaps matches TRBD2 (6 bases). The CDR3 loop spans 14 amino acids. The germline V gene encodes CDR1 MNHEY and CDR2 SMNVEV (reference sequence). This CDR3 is CVSSGTGTGETQYF. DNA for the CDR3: TGTGTCAGCAGTGGAACCGGGACTGGAGAGACCCAGTACTTC.

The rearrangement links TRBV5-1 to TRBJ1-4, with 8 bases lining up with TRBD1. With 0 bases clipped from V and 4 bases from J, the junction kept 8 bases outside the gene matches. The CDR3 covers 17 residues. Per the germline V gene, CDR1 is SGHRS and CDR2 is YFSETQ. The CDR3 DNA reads TGCGCCAGCAGCTTGGAGCAGGGGGCGCGAAATAATGAAAAACTGTTTTTT. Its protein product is CASSLEQGARNNEKLFF.

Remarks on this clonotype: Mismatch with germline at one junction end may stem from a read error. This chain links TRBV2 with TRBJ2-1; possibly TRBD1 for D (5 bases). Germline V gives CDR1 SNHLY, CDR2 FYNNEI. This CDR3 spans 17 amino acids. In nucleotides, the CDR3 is TGTGCCAGCAGTGACAGTCTAGGAGACAGATCTCCCAATGGGCAGTTCTTC. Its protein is CASSDSLGDRSPNGQFF.

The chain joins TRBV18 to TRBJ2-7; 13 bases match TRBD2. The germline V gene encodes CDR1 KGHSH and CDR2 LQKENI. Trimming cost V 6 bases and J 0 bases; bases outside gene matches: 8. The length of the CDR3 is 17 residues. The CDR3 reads CASSRGLAGDSSYEQYF. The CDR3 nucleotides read TGTGCCAGCTCCCGCGGACTAGCGGGAGATAGCTCCTACGAGCAGTACTTC.

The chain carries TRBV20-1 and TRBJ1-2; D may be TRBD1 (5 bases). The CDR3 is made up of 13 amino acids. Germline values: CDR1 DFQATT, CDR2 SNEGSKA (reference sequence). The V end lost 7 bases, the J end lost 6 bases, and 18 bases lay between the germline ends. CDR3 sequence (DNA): TGCAGTGTTCCCCGTGGACCCAGGGATGGCTACACCTTC. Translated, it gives CSVPRGPRDGYTF.

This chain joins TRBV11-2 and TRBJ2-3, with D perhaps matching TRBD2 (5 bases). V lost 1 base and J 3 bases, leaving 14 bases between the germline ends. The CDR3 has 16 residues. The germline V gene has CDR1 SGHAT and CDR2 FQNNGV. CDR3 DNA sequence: TGTGCCAGCAGCTTAGGAGGTCTAGCCCCGACAGATACGCAGTATTTT. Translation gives CASSLGGLAPTDTQYF.

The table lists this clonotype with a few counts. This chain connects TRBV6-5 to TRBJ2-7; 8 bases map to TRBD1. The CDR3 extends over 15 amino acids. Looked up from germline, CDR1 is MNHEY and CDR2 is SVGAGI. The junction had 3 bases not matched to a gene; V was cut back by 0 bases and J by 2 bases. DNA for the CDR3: TGTGCCAGCAGTTACTCACAGGGGGAAACCTACGAGCAGTACTTC. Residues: CASSYSQGETYEQYF.

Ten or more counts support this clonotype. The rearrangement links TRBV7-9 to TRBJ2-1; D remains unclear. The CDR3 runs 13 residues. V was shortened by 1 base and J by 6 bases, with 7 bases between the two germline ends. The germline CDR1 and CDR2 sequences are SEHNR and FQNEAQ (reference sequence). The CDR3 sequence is CASSLETINEQFF. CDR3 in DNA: TGTGCCAGCAGCTTAGAGACCATCAATGAGCAGTTCTTC.

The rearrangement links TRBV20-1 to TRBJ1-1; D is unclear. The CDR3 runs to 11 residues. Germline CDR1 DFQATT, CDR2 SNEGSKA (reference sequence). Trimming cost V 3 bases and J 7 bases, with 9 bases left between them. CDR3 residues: CSASRVDEAFF. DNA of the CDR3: TGCAGTGCTAGCCGGGTAGATGAAGCTTTCTTT.

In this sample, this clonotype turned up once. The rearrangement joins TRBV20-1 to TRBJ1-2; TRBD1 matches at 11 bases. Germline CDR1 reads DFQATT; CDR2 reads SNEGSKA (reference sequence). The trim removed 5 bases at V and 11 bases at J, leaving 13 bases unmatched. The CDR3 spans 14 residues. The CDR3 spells CSASIDRDRGGYTF. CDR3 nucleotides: TGCAGTGCTTCTATCGACCGGGACAGGGGGGGTTACACCTTC.

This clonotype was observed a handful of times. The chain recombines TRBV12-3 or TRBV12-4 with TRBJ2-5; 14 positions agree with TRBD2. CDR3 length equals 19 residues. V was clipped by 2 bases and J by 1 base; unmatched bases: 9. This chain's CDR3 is CASSLSPGLAGDRQETQYF. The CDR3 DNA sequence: TGTGCCAGCAGTTTATCCCCGGGACTAGCGGGGGATCGCCAAGAGACCCAGTACTTC.

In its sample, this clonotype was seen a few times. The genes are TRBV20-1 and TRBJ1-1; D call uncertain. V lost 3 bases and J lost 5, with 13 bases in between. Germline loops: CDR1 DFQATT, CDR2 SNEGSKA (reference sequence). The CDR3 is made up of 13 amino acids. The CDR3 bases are TGCAGTGCTAGTGGCCAAATCGAGACTGAAGCTTTCTTT. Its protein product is CSASGQIETEAFF.

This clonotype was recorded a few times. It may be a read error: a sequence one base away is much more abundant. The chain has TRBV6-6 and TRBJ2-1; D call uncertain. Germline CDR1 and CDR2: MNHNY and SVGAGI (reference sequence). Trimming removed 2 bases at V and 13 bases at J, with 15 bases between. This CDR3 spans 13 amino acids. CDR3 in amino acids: CASSYGYQRTQFF. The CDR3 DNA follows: TGTGCCAGCAGTTACGGCTACCAGAGGACCCAGTTCTTC.

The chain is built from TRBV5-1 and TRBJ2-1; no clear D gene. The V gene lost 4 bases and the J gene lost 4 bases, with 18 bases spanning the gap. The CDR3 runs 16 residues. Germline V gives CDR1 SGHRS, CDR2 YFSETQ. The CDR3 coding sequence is TGCGCCAGCAGCCTAAGCTCGGATTTTCGATACAATGAGCAGTTCTTC. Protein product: CASSLSSDFRYNEQFF.

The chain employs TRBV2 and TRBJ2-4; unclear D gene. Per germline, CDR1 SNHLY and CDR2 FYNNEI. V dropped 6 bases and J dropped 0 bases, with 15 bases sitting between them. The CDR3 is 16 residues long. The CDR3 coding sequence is TGTGCCAGCAGCCGCCCAGAAACTTTAGCCAAAAACATTCAGTACTTC. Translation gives CASSRPETLAKNIQYF. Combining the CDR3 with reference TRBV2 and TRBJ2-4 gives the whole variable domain EPEVTQTPSHQVTQMGQEVILRCVPISNHLYFYWYRQILGQKVEFLVSFYNNEISEKSEIFDDQFSVERPDGSNFTLKIRSTKLEDSAMYFCASSRPETLAKNIQYFGAGTRLSVL.

The CDR3 DNA follows: TGTGCCAGCAGTCCACCCCGGAAATCCTACAATGAGCAGTTCTTC. Its protein product is CASSPPRKSYNEQFF. V is TRBV6-2 or TRBV6-3 and J is TRBJ2-1; D unclear. This CDR3 is built from 15 residues. Germline V gene data show CDR1 as MNHEY and CDR2 as SVGEGT. Trimming shortened V by 5 bases and J by 1 base, and 12 bases separated the two germline ends.